This TCR beta chain was identified in a study of OX40 agonist ivuxolimab in advanced cancers. At the level of the study: As their treatment, patients were administered ivuxolimab, an agonistic anti-OX40 (CD134) antibody.

On this clone itself: Its antigen is still unknown.

Broader study findings: Among the lowest peripheral clonal expansion occurred in 0.1-3.0 mg/kg partial responders.

TCRdb keeps only in-frame clones here, not all; method: immunoSEQ multiplex PCR. The table shows fewer than 85,000 clones, with around 86% occurring only once. Sequenced material: CD4+ or CD8+ T cells sorted from blood, taken in a trial of the OX40 agonist ivuxolimab. The TCR originated in an adult with an advanced solid tumor such as melanoma, head and neck, liver or kidney cancer.

The CDR3 loop reads CASSLTDAYGYTF. CDR3 DNA: TGTGCCAGCAGCTTAACAGACGCATATGGCTACACCTTC. The gene calls are TRBV11-1 and TRBJ1-2, with D uncertain. Germline CDR1 is SGHAT and CDR2 is FQDESV (reference sequence). Trimming took off 2 bases at V and 5 bases at J, with 9 bases between the two ends. The CDR3 consists of 13 residues.